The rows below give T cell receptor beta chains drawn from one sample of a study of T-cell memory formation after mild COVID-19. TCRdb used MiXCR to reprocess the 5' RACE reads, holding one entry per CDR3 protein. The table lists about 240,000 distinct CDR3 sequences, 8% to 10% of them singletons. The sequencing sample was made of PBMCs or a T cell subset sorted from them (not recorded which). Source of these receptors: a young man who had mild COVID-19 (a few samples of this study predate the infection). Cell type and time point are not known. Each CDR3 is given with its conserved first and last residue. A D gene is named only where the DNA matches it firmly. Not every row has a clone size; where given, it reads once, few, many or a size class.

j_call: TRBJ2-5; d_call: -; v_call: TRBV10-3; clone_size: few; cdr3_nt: TGTGCCATCGGAAGAGGCGGAGGAGAGACCCAGTACTTC; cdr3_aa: CAIGRGGGETQYF
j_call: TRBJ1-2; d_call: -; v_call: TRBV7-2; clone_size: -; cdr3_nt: TGTGCCAGCAGGCCTGGAGGTGGGAGCTCTAACTATGGCTACACCTTC; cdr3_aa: CASRPGGGSSNYGYTF
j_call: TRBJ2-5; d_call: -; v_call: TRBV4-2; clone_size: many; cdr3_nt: TGTGCCAGCAGTTACCGGGACATAGAAGAGACCCAGTACTTC; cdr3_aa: CASSYRDIEETQYF
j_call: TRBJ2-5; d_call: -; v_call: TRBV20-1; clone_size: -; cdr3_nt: TGCAGTGCTCTACCGGGGGGCTCATTCCAAGAGACCCAGTACTTC; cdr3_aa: CSALPGGSFQETQYF
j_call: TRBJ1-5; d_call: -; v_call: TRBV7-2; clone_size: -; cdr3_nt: TGTGCCAGCAGCCCCGACGGCACCTATCAGCCCCAGCATTTT; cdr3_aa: CASSPDGTYQPQHF
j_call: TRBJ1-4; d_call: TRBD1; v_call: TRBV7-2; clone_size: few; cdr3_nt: TGTGCCAGCAGCCCGGACAGGGGGCGCCGGGAAAAACTGTTTTTT; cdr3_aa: CASSPDRGRREKLFF
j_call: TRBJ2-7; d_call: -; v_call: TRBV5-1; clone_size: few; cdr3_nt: TGCGCCAGCAGCGAGGATACATCCTACGAGCAGTACTTC; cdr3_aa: CASSEDTSYEQYF
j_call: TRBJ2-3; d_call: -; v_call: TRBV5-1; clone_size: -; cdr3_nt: TGCGCCAGCAGCTTCCAAGCCGCTAGCACAGATACGCAGTATTTT; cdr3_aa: CASSFQAASTDTQYF
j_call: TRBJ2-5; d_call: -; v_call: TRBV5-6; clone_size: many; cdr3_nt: TGTGCCAGCAGCTTGGGAGGGGGCCAAGAGACCCAGTACTTC; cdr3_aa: CASSLGGGQETQYF
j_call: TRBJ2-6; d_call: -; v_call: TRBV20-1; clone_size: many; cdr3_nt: TGCAGTGCGGACAGTGGAAGGGCCAACGTCCTGACTTTC; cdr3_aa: CSADSGRANVLTF
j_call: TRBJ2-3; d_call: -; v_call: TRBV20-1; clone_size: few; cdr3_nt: TGCAGTGCTCCTATAGGAGGCCCTACGCAGTATTTT; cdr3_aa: CSAPIGGPTQYF
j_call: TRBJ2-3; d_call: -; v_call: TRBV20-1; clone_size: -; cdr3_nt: TGCAGTGTACGAGGGGCGTCGGAGACGCAGTATTTT; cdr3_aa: CSVRGASETQYF
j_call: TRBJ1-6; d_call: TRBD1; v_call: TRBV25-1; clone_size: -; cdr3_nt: TGTGCCAGCAGTGTTCACGCCGGGACAGGGGCTAATTCACCCCTCCACTTT; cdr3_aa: CASSVHAGTGANSPLHF
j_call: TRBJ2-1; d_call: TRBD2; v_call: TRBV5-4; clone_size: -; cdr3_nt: TGTGCCAGCAGCTTGGGACTAGCGAGGAAGGATCAGTTCTTC; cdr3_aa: CASSLGLARKDQFF